A single T cell receptor beta chain is shown here with its context. Its antigen is unidentified. This record belongs to a study of cytotoxic CD8 clonotypes in ibrutinib-treated CLL. The method was immunoSEQ multiplex PCR; TCRdb's version includes in-frame clones alone and lacks a portion of them. The profile covers approximately 100,000 clones, with 78% appearing a single time and about 29% taken by the ten largest. Study-level findings and limits: Upon ibrutinib response clonality rose, and upon progression it fell back toward baseline.

The material was PBMCs, obtained after 12 months of ibrutinib treatment. The source is a human donor with chronic lymphocytic leukemia.

As DNA, the CDR3 is TGTGCCAGCTCACCACGACAGGAGGATACTGAAGCTTTCTTT. Translating it yields CASSPRQEDTEAFF. This chain links TRBV18 with TRBJ1-1, with TRBD1 as a possible D gene (6 bases). Germline values: CDR1 KGHSH, CDR2 LQKENI. This CDR3 is built from 14 residues. The germline V and J ends were trimmed by 1 base and 5 bases, with 11 bases remaining between them.